This is a list of T cell receptor beta chains from one sample in a study of blood T cell repertoires in COVID-19. Profiling relied on immunoSEQ multiplex PCR, and the TCRdb table lists in-frame clones only, not all of them. The data hold roughly 260,000 clones, with about nine tenths observed a single time. What was sequenced was PBMCs or T cells enriched from blood (not recorded which). The receptors stem from a woman aged 25 to 39 with acute COVID-19. Each CDR3 is given without its conserved first and last residue. Some rows mark clone size as missing; the rest say once, few, many or name a class of expanded clone.

>TRBV24-1|NA|TRBJ1-5
ATSDSRSNQPQH
>TRBV27|NA|TRBJ1-6
ASSSLRRPGGLPLH
>TRBV28|NA|TRBJ2-5
ASSLWPGTGVPRDQETQY
>TRBV10-2|NA|TRBJ2-7
ASSPLGYEQY
>TRBV19|NA|TRBJ1-5
ASSEEGRGNQPQH
>TRBV20-1|NA|TRBJ1-2
SASTGVVYGYT
>TRBV7-9|NA|TRBJ1-2
ASSLGGTGYPSGYT
>TRBV6-2/TRBV6-3|NA|TRBJ2-7
ASSTAVEAAGGNEQY
>TRBV7-9|NA|TRBJ1-3
ASSLRSSGNTIY
>TRBV19|once|TRBJ2-2
ASSRLETGVFPGELF
>TRBV4-3|NA|TRBJ2-7
ASSQDSGLAYEQY
>TRBV10-3|NA|TRBJ2-2
AISEDGGHTGELF
>TRBV6-4|NA|TRBJ2-1
ASSPSAPGEQF
>TRBV13|NA|TRBJ2-3
AAGRGSPTDTQY
>TRBV25-1|NA|TRBJ1-2
ASSQTGFVGYGYT
>TRBV5-6|NA|TRBJ2-7
ASSPDRGYYEQY
>TRBV27|few|TRBJ1-2
ASSLSEGGGYYGYT
>TRBV2|once|TRBJ2-1
ASSADSGGHNEQF
>TRBV6-2/TRBV6-3|NA|TRBJ2-1
ASSKGQGLGNEQF
>TRBV18|NA|TRBJ2-1
ASSPRGNRRGNEQF
>TRBV9|NA|TRBJ1-6
ASSPTTENNSPLH
>TRBV6-5|NA|TRBJ1-1
ASMPRPTEAF
>TRBV29-1|NA|TRBJ1-2
SSYSYGYT
>TRBV6-5|NA|TRBJ2-7
ASSGTSGFSYEQY
>TRBV19|NA|TRBJ2-1
ASNPGQFTGQF